What follows describes a single TCR beta chain. The data derive from a study of blood T cells in healthy people across ages. Combining a sample-barcoded 5' primer with a J-beta primer mix, a second PCR ran for roughly 7 to 12 cycles. The template-switch adaptor, which had 12 random nucleotides, put a tag on each cDNA molecule. TCRdb passed the 5' RACE reads through MiXCR, listing each CDR3 protein once. The repertoire has under 750,000 distinct CDR3 sequences, around 48% of them found once; the top ten carry under 30%. Trimming pared 5 bases from V and 2 bases from J, leaving 16 bases between. The CDR3 spans 16 residues. Germline V gives CDR1 SEHNR, CDR2 FQNEAQ (reference sequence).

The chain couples TRBV7-9 to TRBJ1-3; no definite D call. Sequenced sample: blood. The clonotype comes from a man older than 75 in good health. In DNA form, the CDR3 reads TGTGCCAGCAGCCAAATCAACATCCTGGCTGGAAACACCATATATTTT. Its protein product is CASSQINILAGNTIYF.